Listed below are T cell receptor beta chains from one sample, sequenced in a study of T cells in Graves' hyperthyroidism and ophthalmopathy. TCRdb reprocessed the multiplex PCR reads with MiXCR, giving one entry per CDR3 protein. The profile covers over 500,000 distinct CDR3 sequences, with approximately 48% appearing a single time and 35% to 50% taken by the ten largest. Sample: peripheral blood or thyroid tissue (not recorded which). All receptors derive from an adult woman with Graves' disease, either hyperthyroidism or ophthalmopathy (not recorded which). Both conserved end residues are part of each CDR3. A D gene is named only where the DNA matches it firmly. Only some rows state a clone size, as once, few, many or a class for expanded clones.

TRBV6-6	TRBD2	-	TRBJ2-7	TGTGCCAGCAATCCGAGCGGGAGGGCCAGGAACGAGCAGTACTTC	CASNPSGRARNEQYF
TRBV20-1	-	few	TRBJ2-2	TGCAGTGCTCACAGGTCCGGGACCGGGGAGCTGTTTTTT	CSAHRSGTGELFF
TRBV5-1	-	-	TRBJ1-3	TGCGCCAGCAGCTTGGCGGGACTCGGCGACACCATATATTTT	CASSLAGLGDTIYF
TRBV5-7	-	few	TRBJ1-1	TGTGCCAGCTCCCAAGAGGATTTTGGGCCCCTCAGCACTGAAGCTTTCTTT	CASSQEDFGPLSTEAFF
TRBV24-1	TRBD1	-	TRBJ2-2	TGTGCCACCAGTGATCCTCGACAGGGGACCGGGGAGCTGTTTTTT	CATSDPRQGTGELFF
TRBV2	-	few	TRBJ2-2	TGTGCCAGCAGTGCGTCGGACACCGGGGAGCTGTTTTTT	CASSASDTGELFF
TRBV29-1	-	-	TRBJ2-7	TGCAGCGCTGCTACCCCCGGTCTCCAGGAGCAGTACTTC	CSAATPGLQEQYF
TRBV2	-	-	TRBJ1-6	TGTGCCAGCGTCGGGGGACCTCGTTCACCCCTCCACTTT	CASVGGPRSPLHF
TRBV6-4	TRBD1	few	TRBJ2-2	TGTGCCAGCAGTGACTCCCCAGGACAGGGGACCGGGGAGCTGTTTTTT	CASSDSPGQGTGELFF
TRBV29-1	TRBD1	many	TRBJ2-7	TGCAGCGTTGTTACCGGGACAGGGGGCTACGAGCAGTACTTC	CSVVTGTGGYEQYF
TRBV10-3	-	-	TRBJ2-7	TGTGCCATCAGTGAGTCAGGTCAGGGGAGCTCCTACGAGCAGTACTTC	CAISESGQGSSYEQYF
TRBV7-2	-	-	TRBJ1-1	TGTGCCAGCAGTTGGACAGTGACTGAAGCTTTCTTT	CASSWTVTEAFF
TRBV20-1	-	many	TRBJ1-2	TGCAGTGCTAGCTGGCGGAACTATGGCTACACCTTC	CSASWRNYGYTF
TRBV7-2	TRBD1	few	TRBJ1-5	TGTGCCAGCAGACAAGACAGGGGGTCAAATCAGCCCCAGCATTTT	CASRQDRGSNQPQHF
TRBV20-1	TRBD1	-	TRBJ1-6	TGCAGAACAGGGGAAAGCTCCTATAATTCACCCCTCCACTTT	CRTGESSYNSPLHF
TRBV29-1	-	-	TRBJ1-4	TGCAGCGTTGAAGGGGGACGGGAGGAAAAACTGTTTTTT	CSVEGGREEKLFF
TRBV11-2	TRBD1	-	TRBJ2-7	TGTGCCAGCCTTGGTTCGACAGGGGATTACGAGCAGTACTTC	CASLGSTGDYEQYF
TRBV4-1	TRBD2	many	TRBJ2-5	TGCGCCAGCAGCCGGCTCCCGGGAGGGCGAGAGACCCAGTACTTC	CASSRLPGGRETQYF
TRBV20-1	-	many	TRBJ1-1	TGCAGTGCTAGGGGATCCAGTGAAGCTTTCTTT	CSARGSSEAFF
TRBV20-1	-	-	TRBJ2-5	TGCAGTGCTAGAGGGACAGCTTCGAGGGAGACCCAGTACTTC	CSARGTASRETQYF
TRBV5-8	TRBD1	-	TRBJ1-3	TGTGCCAGCACCGCAGACAGGGAGGGAAACACCATATATTTT	CASTADREGNTIYF
TRBV28	TRBD2	few	TRBJ2-5	TGTGCCAGCAACTTAGCGGGGGTGGAGACCCAGTACTTC	CASNLAGVETQYF
TRBV25-1	TRBD1	-	TRBJ1-5	TGTGCCAGCAGTGGAGACAGGGGGCGAGGCAATCAGCCCCAGCATTTT	CASSGDRGRGNQPQHF
TRBV6-2/TRBV6-3	-	few	TRBJ2-5	TGTGCCAGCTGCAGCCTTCAAGAGACCCAGTACTTC	CASCSLQETQYF
TRBV20-1	-	-	TRBJ1-4	TGCAGTGCTAGAGATTTAGCAACTAATGAAAAACTGTTTTTT	CSARDLATNEKLFF
TRBV29-1	-	-	TRBJ2-5	TGCAGCGTTCCCCGGAGGCCCCGAGAGACCCAGTACTTC	CSVPRRPRETQYF
TRBV7-7	-	-	TRBJ1-5	TGTGCTAGCAGCCGTACTAGCGGGAGGGACGTCGAGCATTTT	CASSRTSGRDVEHF
TRBV11-2	-	-	TRBJ2-5	TGTGCCAGCATTGACCAGAGGGGGGGCGAGACCCAGTACTTC	CASIDQRGGETQYF
TRBV29-1	-	-	TRBJ2-1	TGCAGCGTTGATGGGATAGTTGAGCAGTTCTTC	CSVDGIVEQFF
TRBV10-3	TRBD1	-	TRBJ1-6	TGTGCCATCAGTGGGGACAGGGTCATCCACTTT	CAISGDRVIHF
TRBV24-1	TRBD1	many	TRBJ1-1	TGTGCCACCAGTGACCCAGTTGGGGGACAGGGCGCCATGAACACTGAAGCTTTCTTT	CATSDPVGGQGAMNTEAFF
TRBV7-6	-	many	TRBJ1-4	TGTGCCAGCAGCCTCGGACCCGGGGGAACTAATGAAAAACTGTTTTTT	CASSLGPGGTNEKLFF
TRBV12-3/TRBV12-4	-	-	TRBJ2-7	TGTGCCAGCAACAATGTCTCGGAGCAGTACTTC	CASNNVSEQYF
TRBV19	TRBD1	-	TRBJ1-5	TGTGCCAGTATGCCCAGGGGGGTAAACAATCAGCCCCAGCATTTT	CASMPRGVNNQPQHF
TRBV7-8	-	-	TRBJ1-1	TGTGCCAGCAGTTTAGTACGGTTCACTGAAGCTTTCTTT	CASSLVRFTEAFF
TRBV10-3	-	-	TRBJ1-2	TGTGCCATCCAGCAGGGCGACGATGGCTACACCTTC	CAIQQGDDGYTF
TRBV19	-	-	TRBJ2-2	TGTGCCAGTAGTATAAGTCGCACCGGGGAGCTGTTTTTT	CASSISRTGELFF
TRBV6-5	-	-	TRBJ1-1	TGTGCCAGCAGGACAGGCGTACCGAACACTGAAGCTTTCTTT	CASRTGVPNTEAFF
TRBV2	TRBD1	-	TRBJ2-7	TGTGCCAGCAGGGAGACAGGGGGCTACGAGCAGTACTTC	CASRETGGYEQYF
TRBV29-1	-	-	TRBJ1-1	TGCAGCGGTTCCAGCGCCCGGGACACTGAAGCTTTCTTT	CSGSSARDTEAFF
TRBV4-1	TRBD1	many	TRBJ2-6	TGCGCCAGCAGCCGATCCTCAGGGGGCATCAGGGCCAACGTCCTGACTTTC	CASSRSSGGIRANVLTF
TRBV7-9	TRBD1	few	TRBJ1-6	TGTGCCAGCAGCCACCGGGACAGTTCCGTCTCACCCCTCCACTTT	CASSHRDSSVSPLHF
TRBV10-1	-	few	TRBJ2-5	TGCGCCAGCAGTGAGGGACACGGGAAAGAGACCCAGTACTTC	CASSEGHGKETQYF
TRBV7-2	TRBD2	few	TRBJ2-5	TGTGCCAGCAGCGCGTCTAGCGGGAGTACTAAGACCCAGTACTTC	CASSASSGSTKTQYF
TRBV7-9	TRBD1	many	TRBJ2-7	TGTGCCAGCAGCTGGGGACAGGAGTACGAGCAGTACTTC	CASSWGQEYEQYF
TRBV5-1	TRBD1	many	TRBJ1-1	TGCGCCAGCAGCACACAGGGGTCACCGAACACTGAAGCTTTCTTT	CASSTQGSPNTEAFF
TRBV11-3	-	-	TRBJ2-3	TGTGCCAGCAGCGCCCAGATGCCAGATACGCAGTATTTT	CASSAQMPDTQYF
TRBV15	-	-	TRBJ1-4	TGTGCCACCAGCAGAGAGGGACCGGGAGGACCTAATGAAAAACTGTTTTTT	CATSREGPGGPNEKLFF
TRBV10-2	-	few	TRBJ1-2	TGTGCCAGCAGAGGGACAAATCGGCATGGCTACACCTTC	CASRGTNRHGYTF
TRBV20-1	TRBD1	few	TRBJ2-5	TGCCAGGGACAGCACCAAGAGACCCAGTACTTC	CQGQHQETQYF
TRBV29-1	-	few	TRBJ2-7	TGCAGCACTAAAGTCGGGCCCTACGAGCAGTACTTC	CSTKVGPYEQYF
TRBV29-1	-	many	TRBJ1-6	TGCAGCGTTGTAGTCAGGGAAGGTTCACCCCTCCACTTT	CSVVVREGSPLHF
TRBV12-3/TRBV12-4	TRBD1	once	TRBJ1-3	TGTGCCAGCAATCTAATCTCCGGGACAGGAAGTCGTAACACCATATATTTT	CASNLISGTGSRNTIYF
TRBV20-1	-	-	TRBJ1-3	TGCAGTGCTAGGACGGCAGGCTCTGGAAACACCATATATTTT	CSARTAGSGNTIYF
TRBV7-8	-	-	TRBJ2-5	TGTGCCAGCAGGCTACGTGACCAAGAGACCCAGTACTTC	CASRLRDQETQYF
TRBV7-3	-	-	TRBJ1-2	TGTGCCAGCAGCTTAACACTCCAGGCTTTTGGGTATGGCTACACCTTC	CASSLTLQAFGYGYTF
TRBV7-2	TRBD1	once	TRBJ1-5	TGTGCCAGCAGCTTAGAGACAGGGAAGACCCAGCATTTT	CASSLETGKTQHF
TRBV10-2	TRBD2	-	TRBJ2-7	TGCGCCAGCCGCGGTGGGGCGGGGGCCTACGAGCAGTACTTC	CASRGGAGAYEQYF
TRBV20-1	-	many	TRBJ1-6	TGCAGTGCTAGGGGAGGGACTTGGTCACCCCTCCACTTT	CSARGGTWSPLHF
TRBV10-3	-	-	TRBJ1-3	TGTGCCATCAGTGCCGGCATGATGAACACCATATATTTT	CAISAGMMNTIYF